This section outlines one TCR beta chain sequence together with its context. Its cognate antigen is unknown. The data are from a study of T cells in Graves' hyperthyroidism and ophthalmopathy. Study-level findings and limits: Most clonotypes expanded in thyroid above 0.001 were likewise present in blood. It was a median approximately 7.1 months before onset that the model predicted ophthalmopathy.

Participants, patients aged 18 to 65, had newly diagnosed hyperthyroidism with a duration under 2 months. Researchers took RNA transcripts and amplified the TCR beta CDR3 regions from them. HTBI primers were the set used in a first-round RT-PCR of the TCR CDR3. TCRdb analysed the multiplex PCR reads with MiXCR anew, one entry per CDR3 protein. Here the sample spans about 580,000 distinct CDR3 sequences, about 15% being singletons. V was trimmed by 2 bases and J by 1 base, leaving 6 bases between them. This CDR3 has 14 amino acids. The germline V gene has CDR1 DFQATT and CDR2 SNEGSKA (reference sequence).

Source material: blood. The source is a woman aged 25 to 39 with Graves' hyperthyroidism that later progressed to Graves' ophthalmopathy. This chain uses TRBV20-1 with TRBJ2-6; D remains unclear. The CDR3 protein is CSARHQSGANVLTF. The CDR3 DNA reads as TGCAGTGCTAGACATCAGTCTGGGGCCAACGTCCTGACTTTC.